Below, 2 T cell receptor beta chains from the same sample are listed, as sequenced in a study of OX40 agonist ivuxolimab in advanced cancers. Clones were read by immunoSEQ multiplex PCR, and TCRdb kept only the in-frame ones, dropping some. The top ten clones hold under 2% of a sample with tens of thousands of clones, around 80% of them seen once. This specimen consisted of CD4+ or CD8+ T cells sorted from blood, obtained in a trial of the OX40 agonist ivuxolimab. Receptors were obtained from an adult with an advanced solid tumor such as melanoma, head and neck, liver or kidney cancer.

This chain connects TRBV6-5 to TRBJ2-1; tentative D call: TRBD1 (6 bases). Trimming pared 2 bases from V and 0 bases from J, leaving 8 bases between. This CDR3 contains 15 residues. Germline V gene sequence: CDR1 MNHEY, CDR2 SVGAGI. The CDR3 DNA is TGTGCCAGCAGTTACCAGGGGTTCTCCTACAATGAGCAGTTCTTC. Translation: CASSYQGFSYNEQFF.

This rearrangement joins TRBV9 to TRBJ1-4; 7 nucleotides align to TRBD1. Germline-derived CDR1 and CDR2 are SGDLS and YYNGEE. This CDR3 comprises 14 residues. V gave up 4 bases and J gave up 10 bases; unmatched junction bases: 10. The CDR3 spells CASSLGTVGGKLFF. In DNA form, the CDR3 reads TGTGCCAGCAGCCTCGGGACAGTGGGGGGAAAACTGTTTTTT.